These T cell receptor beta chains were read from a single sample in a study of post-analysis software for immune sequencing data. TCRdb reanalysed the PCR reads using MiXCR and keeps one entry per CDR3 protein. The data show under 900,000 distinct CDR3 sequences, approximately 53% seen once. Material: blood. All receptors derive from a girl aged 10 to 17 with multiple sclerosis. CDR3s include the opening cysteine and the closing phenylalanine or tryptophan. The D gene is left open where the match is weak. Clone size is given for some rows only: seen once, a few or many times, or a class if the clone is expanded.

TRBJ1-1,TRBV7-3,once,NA,CASSLDAVNTEAFF,TGTGCCAGCAGCTTAGATGCGGTGAACACTGAAGCTTTCTTT
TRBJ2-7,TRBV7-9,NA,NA,CASTRDSATYEQYF,TGTGCCAGCACCCGCGACAGTGCGACCTACGAGCAGTACTTC
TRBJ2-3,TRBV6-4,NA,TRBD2,CASSRLAGYSTDTQYF,TGTGCCAGCAGTCGACTAGCGGGATATAGCACAGATACGCAGTATTTT
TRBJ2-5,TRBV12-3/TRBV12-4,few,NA,CASSLDLRTRTQYF,TGTGCCAGCAGTTTGGATTTGCGGACGCGGACCCAGTACTTC
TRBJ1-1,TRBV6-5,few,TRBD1,CASSRTGGGGTEAFF,TGTGCCAGCAGTAGAACAGGGGGAGGAGGCACTGAAGCTTTCTTT
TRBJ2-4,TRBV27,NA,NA,CASAPMTELAKNIQYF,TGTGCCAGCGCACCAATGACAGAACTAGCCAAAAACATTCAGTACTTC
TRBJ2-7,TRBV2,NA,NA,CASSVPGIRVDEQYF,TGTGCCAGCAGTGTCCCGGGGATCCGGGTCGACGAGCAGTACTTC
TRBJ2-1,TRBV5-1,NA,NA,CASSKPSKSSYNEQFF,TGCGCCAGCAGCAAACCGTCCAAGAGCTCCTACAATGAGCAGTTCTTC
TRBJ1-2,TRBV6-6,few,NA,CASSSIYGYTF,TGTGCCAGCAGCTCTATATACGGCTACACCTTC
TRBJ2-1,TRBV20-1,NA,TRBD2,CSARDLGLAGGSRYNEQFF,TGCAGTGCTAGAGATCTTGGGCTAGCGGGGGGAAGCCGATACAATGAGCAGTTCTTC
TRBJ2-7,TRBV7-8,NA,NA,CASSLRGAIYEQYF,TGTGCCAGCAGCTTGAGAGGGGCAATCTACGAGCAGTACTTC
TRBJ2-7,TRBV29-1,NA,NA,CSVGQRFYEQYF,TGCAGCGTCGGACAGCGATTCTACGAGCAGTACTTC
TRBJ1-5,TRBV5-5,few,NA,CASSFLVGSNQPQHF,TGTGCCAGCAGCTTTTTGGTTGGCAGCAATCAGCCCCAGCATTTT
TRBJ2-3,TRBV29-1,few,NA,CSVVQGWGTDTQYF,TGCAGCGTTGTTCAGGGATGGGGCACAGATACGCAGTATTTT
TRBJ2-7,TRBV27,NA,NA,CASSHGAPYEQYF,TGTGCCAGCAGTCACGGGGCACCATACGAGCAGTACTTC
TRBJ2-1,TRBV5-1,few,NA,CASASKQGGRNEQFF,TGCGCCAGCGCGAGCAAGCAGGGGGGCAGAAATGAGCAGTTCTTC
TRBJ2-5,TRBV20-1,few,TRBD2,CSASGLAGDRETQYF,TGCAGTGCTTCCGGGTTAGCGGGGGATCGCGAGACCCAGTACTTC
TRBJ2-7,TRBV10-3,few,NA,CAISESGGQRHEQYF,TGTGCCATCAGTGAGTCGGGGGGACAGAGACACGAGCAGTACTTC
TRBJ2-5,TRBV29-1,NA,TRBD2,CSVAPPGGLETQYF,TGCAGCGTGGCCCCGCCGGGAGGTCTTGAGACCCAGTACTTC
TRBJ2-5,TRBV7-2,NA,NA,CASSLGGRGSFYQETQYF,TGTGCCAGCAGCCTAGGGGGTCGCGGGAGTTTTTACCAAGAGACCCAGTACTTC
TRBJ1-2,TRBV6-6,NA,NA,CASSRDNKGYGYTF,TGTGCCAGCAGCCGAGACAATAAGGGCTATGGCTACACCTTC
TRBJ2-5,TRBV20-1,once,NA,CSARPPGRGHQETQYF,TGCAGTGCCCGCCCCCCGGGACGGGGACACCAAGAGACCCAGTACTTC
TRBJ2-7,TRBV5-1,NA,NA,CASSLPDTYEQYF,TGCGCCAGCAGCTTGCCAGACACCTACGAGCAGTACTTC
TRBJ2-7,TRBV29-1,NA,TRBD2,CSATSGLASYEQYF,TGCAGCGCGACTAGCGGGCTTGCCTCCTACGAGCAGTACTTC
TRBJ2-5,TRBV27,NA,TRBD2,CASSSGGGAETQYF,TGTGCCAGCAGTTCGGGCGGGGGGGCGGAGACCCAGTACTTC
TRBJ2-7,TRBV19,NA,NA,CASSIGLTYEQYF,TGTGCCAGTAGTATTGGCTTGACCTACGAGCAGTACTTC
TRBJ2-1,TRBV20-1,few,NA,CSALRGPIYNEQFF,TGCAGTGCTCTACGGGGGCCCATCTACAATGAGCAGTTCTTC
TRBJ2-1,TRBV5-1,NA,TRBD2,CASILTSGGCNEQFF,TGCGCCAGCATCCTGACTAGCGGGGGCTGCAATGAGCAGTTCTTC
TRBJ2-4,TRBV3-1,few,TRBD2,CASSRVGLVTIQYF,TGTGCCAGCAGCCGAGTCGGACTAGTCACCATTCAGTACTTC